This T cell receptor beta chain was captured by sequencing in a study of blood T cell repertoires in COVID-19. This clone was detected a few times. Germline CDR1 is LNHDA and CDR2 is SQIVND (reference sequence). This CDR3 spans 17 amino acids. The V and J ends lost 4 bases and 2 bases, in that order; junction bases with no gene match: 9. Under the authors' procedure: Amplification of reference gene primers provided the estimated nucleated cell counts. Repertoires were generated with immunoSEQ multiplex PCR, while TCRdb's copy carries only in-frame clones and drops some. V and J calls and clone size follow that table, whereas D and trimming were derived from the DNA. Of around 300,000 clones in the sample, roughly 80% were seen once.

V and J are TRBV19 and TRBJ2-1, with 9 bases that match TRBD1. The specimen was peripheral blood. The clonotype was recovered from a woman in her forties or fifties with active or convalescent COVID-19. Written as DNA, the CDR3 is TGTGCCAGTAGTAACCTACAGGGGGCCTCGGCCTACAATGAGCAGTTCTTC. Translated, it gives CASSNLQGASAYNEQFF.